Sequencing of this TCR beta chain was carried out in a study of graft-versus-host responses after intestinal transplantation. The wider study: Every one of the recipients received anti-thymocyte globulin induction and afterwards took tacrolimus and steroids for around three years. Findings and caveats of the study: Within allografts, high graft-versus-host to host-versus-graft clonal ratios were seen among patients with graft-donor T cell macrochimerism.

Assay: immunoSEQ multiplex PCR; the TCRdb copy retains only in-frame clones and omits some. The repertoire consists of 100,000 to 130,000 clones, with 87% occurring once and the leading ten covering around 0.7%. Details on this clone: Its target is unknown.

The V gene's germline CDR1 is SGDLS and CDR2 YYNGEE. This CDR3 is 15 amino acids long. Trimming stripped 0 bases from V and 0 bases from J, with 8 bases between. The TCR was taken from a human donor who was the organ donor for an intestinal transplant. The genes are TRBV9 and TRBJ2-3, with D possibly TRBD2 on 6 matching bases. The sample in question was unstimulated CD4+ T cells sorted from spleen or lymph node cells, obtained before transplant. The CDR3 protein is CASSVGGISTDTQYF. CDR3 DNA sequence: TGTGCCAGCAGCGTAGGCGGGATCAGCACAGATACGCAGTATTTT. Complete variable domain (other parts from reference TRBV9 and TRBJ2-3): DSGVTQTPKHLITATGQRVTLRCSPRSGDLSVYWYQQSLDQGLQFLIQYYNGEERAKGNILERFSAQQFPDLHSELNLSSLELGDSALYFCASSVGGISTDTQYFGPGTRLTVL.